These 18 T cell receptor beta chains were sequenced from one sample in a study of Tregs in tolerant kidney transplant recipients. Sequencing used immunoSEQ multiplex PCR; TCRdb keeps in-frame clones, though not all of them. The sample has 46,000 or so clones; 91% are singletons. What was sequenced was Tregs from blood. The receptors were sampled from a human donor in good health.

The rearrangement uses TRBV10-3 and TRBJ2-1; 9 bases match TRBD1. CDR3 size: 15 residues. With 8 bases clipped from V and 7 bases from J, the junction kept 12 bases outside the gene matches. The germline V gene has CDR1 ENHRY and CDR2 SYGVKD. CDR3 protein: CAIGTGISFRNEQFF. CDR3 coding DNA: TGTGCCATCGGGACAGGGATATCGTTCAGGAATGAGCAGTTCTTC.

The chain employs TRBV11-2 and TRBJ2-6, with D unclear. CDR1 and CDR2 (germline): SGHAT, FQNNGV. The CDR3 extends over 18 amino acids. V lost 3 bases and J 0 bases, leaving 15 bases between the germline ends. CDR3 residues: CASSFFVVASSGANVLTF. Written as DNA, the CDR3 is TGTGCCAGCAGCTTCTTCGTAGTAGCAAGCTCTGGGGCCAACGTCCTGACTTTC.

The chain links TRBV5-1 to TRBJ2-5; TRBD1 might be the D (7 bases). In germline, CDR1 is SGHRS, CDR2 YFSETQ. There are 15 residues in the CDR3. Trimming left V 0 bases short and J 5 bases short, with 14 bases between. The CDR3 DNA reads as TGCGCCAGCAGCTTGGGTCCCAGGGGGGCTGAGACCCAGTACTTC. This encodes CASSLGPRGAETQYF.

This chain uses TRBV5-1 with TRBJ2-1; D remains ambiguous. CDR1 SGHRS and CDR2 YFSETQ come from the germline V gene. V was clipped by 2 bases and J by 2 bases, with 5 bases between them. This CDR3 is built from 13 residues. The CDR3 DNA sequence: TGCGCCAGCAGCTTTAGTCCCTACAATGAGCAGTTCTTC. This codes for CASSFSPYNEQFF.

This sequence joins TRBV6-5 and TRBJ1-1, with D perhaps TRBD1 (5 bases). The CDR3 consists of 15 residues. The germline V gene has CDR1 MNHEY and CDR2 SVGAGI. With 0 bases removed from V and 1 base from J, the gap between germline ends came to 9 bases. As DNA, the CDR3 is TGTGCCAGCAGTTACTCGGGACGAAGGAACACTGAAGCTTTCTTT. It specifies CASSYSGRRNTEAFF.

The rearrangement links TRBV19 to TRBJ1-1, with a possible D match to TRBD1 (5 bases). This CDR3 is built from 13 residues. CDR1 is LNHDA, CDR2 SQIVND, per germline (reference sequence). Trimming took 9 bases from V and 6 from J, leaving 17 bases between them. CDR3 amino acids: CASVTVPLAEAFF. The CDR3 coding sequence is TGTGCCAGCGTGACAGTCCCCCTCGCTGAAGCTTTCTTT.

The chain joins TRBV5-4 to TRBJ1-5; 11 positions agree with TRBD1. There are 15 residues in the CDR3. Germline V lookup: CDR1 SGHNT, CDR2 YYREEE (reference sequence). Unmatched junction bases numbered 4, after V lost 4 bases and J lost 4 bases. The CDR3 is CASSDGQGANQPQHF. In nucleotides, the CDR3 is TGTGCCAGCAGCGACGGACAGGGGGCAAATCAGCCCCAGCATTTT.

The chain recombines TRBV10-3 with TRBJ2-7; TRBD2 aligns across 10 bases. V gave up 6 bases and J gave up 7 bases; unmatched junction bases: 0. CDR3 size: 11 residues. Per the germline V gene, CDR1 is ENHRY and CDR2 is SYGVKD. CDR3 sequence: CAIRGLAEQYF. DNA of the CDR3: TGTGCCATCAGGGGACTAGCGGAGCAGTACTTC.

V and J are TRBV5-1 and TRBJ1-1; maybe TRBD1 (5 bases). The CDR3 consists of 12 residues. From germline, CDR1 is SGHRS and CDR2 YFSETQ. V was shortened by 0 bases and J by 11 bases, with 11 bases between the two germline ends. CDR3 bases: TGCGCCAGCAGCTTGGAAGGGGTATCGGCTTTCTTT. Amino acids: CASSLEGVSAFF.

This clone was observed a single time. The chain recombines TRBV4-1 with TRBJ2-1; the D is unclear. V lost 1 base, J lost 5 bases, and 6 bases lay in between. Germline values: CDR1 MGHRA, CDR2 YSYEKL. This CDR3 is built from 13 residues. Written as DNA, the CDR3 is TGCGCCAGCAGCCAAGCTCCTCACAATGAGCAGTTCTTC. Protein sequence: CASSQAPHNEQFF.

This chain joins TRBV2 and TRBJ2-2; D possibly corresponds to TRBD2 (6 bases). This CDR3 comprises 14 residues. Germline V gives CDR1 SNHLY, CDR2 FYNNEI. The V end lost 9 bases, the J end lost 2 bases, and 13 bases lay between the germline ends. The CDR3 region is CARTAGTNTGELFF. CDR3 in DNA: TGTGCCAGGACCGCAGGGACTAACACCGGGGAGCTGTTTTTT. The whole variable domain, remainder taken from reference TRBV2 and TRBJ2-2, is EPEVTQTPSHQVTQMGQEVILRCVPISNHLYFYWYRQILGQKVEFLVSFYNNEISEKSEIFDDQFSVERPDGSNFTLKIRSTKLEDSAMYFCARTAGTNTGELFFGEGSRLTVL.

This sequence joins TRBV6-5 and TRBJ1-2; D is unclear. V was shortened by 6 bases and J by 3 bases, with 8 bases between the two germline ends. Per the germline V gene, CDR1 is MNHEY and CDR2 is SVGAGI. The CDR3 has 12 residues. CDR3 sequence (DNA): TGTGCCAGCAGCCCCGGACACTATGGCTACACCTTC. Translated: CASSPGHYGYTF.

The chain uses TRBV15 and TRBJ2-1; no reliable D call. Germline V lookup: CDR1 LNHNV, CDR2 YYDKDF (reference sequence). The CDR3 sequence is 12 residues long. The V end lost 2 bases, the J end lost 9 bases, and 8 bases lay between the germline ends. The CDR3 nucleotides are TGTGCCACCAGCAGATATCCGGCTGAGCAGTTCTTC. Its translation is CATSRYPAEQFF.

DNA for the CDR3: TGTGCCACCAGCAGACCTCCCCGGGGCAATGAGCAGTTCTTC. This gives the protein CATSRPPRGNEQFF. This chain uses TRBV15 with TRBJ2-1; TRBD2 is a possible D gene (5 bases). Germline lookup yields CDR1 LNHNV and CDR2 YYDKDF (reference sequence). Trimming shortened V by 2 bases and J by 6 bases, and 11 bases separated the two germline ends. CDR3 size: 14 residues.

This rearrangement joins TRBV2 to TRBJ1-6, with D maybe TRBD1 (5 bases). Trimming stripped 3 bases from V and 10 bases from J, with 10 bases between. This CDR3 is built from 13 residues. Germline lookup yields CDR1 SNHLY and CDR2 FYNNEI. The CDR3 nucleotides are TGTGCCAGCAGTGACCAGGGTGGCTCACCCCTCCACTTT. Residues: CASSDQGGSPLHF.

The chain is built from TRBV11-2 and TRBJ2-1; D possibly corresponds to TRBD1 (5 bases). Germline V gives CDR1 SGHAT, CDR2 FQNNGV. The CDR3 has 14 amino acids. V gave up 2 bases and J gave up 7 bases, with 12 bases separating them. The CDR3 loop reads CASSLRQIGNEQFF. The CDR3, as DNA: TGTGCCAGCAGCTTACGACAGATTGGGAATGAGCAGTTCTTC. Supplemented by reference TRBV11-2 and TRBJ2-1, the full variable domain reads EAGVAQSPRYKIIEKRQSVAFWCNPISGHATLYWYQQILGQGPKLLIQFQNNGVVDDSQLPKDRFSAERLKGVDSTLKIQPAKLEDSAVYLCASSLRQIGNEQFFGPGTRLTVL.

J is TRBJ2-7 and V is TRBV30; D not resolved. This CDR3 has 13 residues. The V gene lost 3 bases and the J gene lost 9 bases, with 18 bases spanning the gap. Germline CDR1 is GTSNPN and CDR2 is SVGIG (reference sequence). The CDR3: CAWSQVSLRWQYF. CDR3 DNA sequence: TGTGCCTGGAGCCAGGTTAGCCTACGATGGCAGTACTTC. Using reference TRBV30 and TRBJ2-7 for the parts outside the CDR3, the full variable domain is SQTIHQWPATLVQPVGSPLSLECTVEGTSNPNLYWYRQAAGRGLQLLFYSVGIGQISSEVPQNLSASRPQDRQFILSSKKLLLSDSGFYLCAWSQVSLRWQYFGPGTRLTVT.

V gene TRBV29-1 combines with J gene TRBJ2-7; perhaps D is TRBD1 or TRBD2 (5 bases each). The CDR3 totals 14 residues. The germline V and J ends were trimmed by 6 bases and 3 bases, with 18 bases remaining between them. The germline gives CDR1 SQVTM, CDR2 ANQGSEA. The CDR3 DNA sequence: TGCAGCGTGGCCGGGACCCAGAGTGGCTACGAGCAGTACTTC. It yields the protein CSVAGTQSGYEQYF.